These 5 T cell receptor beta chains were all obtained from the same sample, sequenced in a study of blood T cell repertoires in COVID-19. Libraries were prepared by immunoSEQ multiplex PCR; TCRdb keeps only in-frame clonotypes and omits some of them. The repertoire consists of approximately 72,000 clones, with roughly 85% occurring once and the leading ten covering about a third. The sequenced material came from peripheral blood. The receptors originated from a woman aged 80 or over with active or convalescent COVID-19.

The DNA for the CDR3 is TGCGCCAGCAGCTTGCAACAGGGGGGTAGGCAGTACTTC. Its protein product is CASSLQQGGRQYF. The chain has TRBV5-1 and TRBJ2-7, with 8 bases aligning to TRBD1. J gave up 9 bases and V 1 base, and 6 bases lay outside the gene matches. The CDR3 has 13 amino acids. CDR1 and CDR2 (germline): SGHRS, YFSETQ.

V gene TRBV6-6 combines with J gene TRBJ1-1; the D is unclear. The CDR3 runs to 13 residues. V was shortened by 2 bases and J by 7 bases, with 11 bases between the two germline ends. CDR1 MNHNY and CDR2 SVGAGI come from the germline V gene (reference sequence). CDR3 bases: TGTGCCAGCAGTTACAGAAGTTCGGGTGAAGCTTTCTTT. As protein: CASSYRSSGEAFF.

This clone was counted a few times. CDR3 in DNA: TGTGCCAGCAGTTTTGGACAGCTCTATGGCTACACCTTC. Its protein product is CASSFGQLYGYTF. This chain joins TRBV12-3 or TRBV12-4 and TRBJ1-2, with a weak D call TRBD1 (6 bases). V shed 3 bases and J shed 4 bases, with 9 bases lying between them. This CDR3 is 13 amino acids long.

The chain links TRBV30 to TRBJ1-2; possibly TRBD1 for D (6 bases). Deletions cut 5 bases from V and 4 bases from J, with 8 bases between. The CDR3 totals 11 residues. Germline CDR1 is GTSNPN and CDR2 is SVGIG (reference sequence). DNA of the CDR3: TGTGCCTGGGGACAGATCTATGGCTACACCTTC. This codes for CAWGQIYGYTF.

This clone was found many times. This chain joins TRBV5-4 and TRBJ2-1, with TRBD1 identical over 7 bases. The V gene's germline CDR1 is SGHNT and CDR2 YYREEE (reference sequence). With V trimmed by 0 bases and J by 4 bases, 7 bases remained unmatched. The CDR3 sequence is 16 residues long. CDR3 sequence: CASSLETGTVYNEQFF. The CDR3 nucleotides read TGTGCCAGCAGCTTGGAGACCGGGACAGTATACAATGAGCAGTTCTTC.